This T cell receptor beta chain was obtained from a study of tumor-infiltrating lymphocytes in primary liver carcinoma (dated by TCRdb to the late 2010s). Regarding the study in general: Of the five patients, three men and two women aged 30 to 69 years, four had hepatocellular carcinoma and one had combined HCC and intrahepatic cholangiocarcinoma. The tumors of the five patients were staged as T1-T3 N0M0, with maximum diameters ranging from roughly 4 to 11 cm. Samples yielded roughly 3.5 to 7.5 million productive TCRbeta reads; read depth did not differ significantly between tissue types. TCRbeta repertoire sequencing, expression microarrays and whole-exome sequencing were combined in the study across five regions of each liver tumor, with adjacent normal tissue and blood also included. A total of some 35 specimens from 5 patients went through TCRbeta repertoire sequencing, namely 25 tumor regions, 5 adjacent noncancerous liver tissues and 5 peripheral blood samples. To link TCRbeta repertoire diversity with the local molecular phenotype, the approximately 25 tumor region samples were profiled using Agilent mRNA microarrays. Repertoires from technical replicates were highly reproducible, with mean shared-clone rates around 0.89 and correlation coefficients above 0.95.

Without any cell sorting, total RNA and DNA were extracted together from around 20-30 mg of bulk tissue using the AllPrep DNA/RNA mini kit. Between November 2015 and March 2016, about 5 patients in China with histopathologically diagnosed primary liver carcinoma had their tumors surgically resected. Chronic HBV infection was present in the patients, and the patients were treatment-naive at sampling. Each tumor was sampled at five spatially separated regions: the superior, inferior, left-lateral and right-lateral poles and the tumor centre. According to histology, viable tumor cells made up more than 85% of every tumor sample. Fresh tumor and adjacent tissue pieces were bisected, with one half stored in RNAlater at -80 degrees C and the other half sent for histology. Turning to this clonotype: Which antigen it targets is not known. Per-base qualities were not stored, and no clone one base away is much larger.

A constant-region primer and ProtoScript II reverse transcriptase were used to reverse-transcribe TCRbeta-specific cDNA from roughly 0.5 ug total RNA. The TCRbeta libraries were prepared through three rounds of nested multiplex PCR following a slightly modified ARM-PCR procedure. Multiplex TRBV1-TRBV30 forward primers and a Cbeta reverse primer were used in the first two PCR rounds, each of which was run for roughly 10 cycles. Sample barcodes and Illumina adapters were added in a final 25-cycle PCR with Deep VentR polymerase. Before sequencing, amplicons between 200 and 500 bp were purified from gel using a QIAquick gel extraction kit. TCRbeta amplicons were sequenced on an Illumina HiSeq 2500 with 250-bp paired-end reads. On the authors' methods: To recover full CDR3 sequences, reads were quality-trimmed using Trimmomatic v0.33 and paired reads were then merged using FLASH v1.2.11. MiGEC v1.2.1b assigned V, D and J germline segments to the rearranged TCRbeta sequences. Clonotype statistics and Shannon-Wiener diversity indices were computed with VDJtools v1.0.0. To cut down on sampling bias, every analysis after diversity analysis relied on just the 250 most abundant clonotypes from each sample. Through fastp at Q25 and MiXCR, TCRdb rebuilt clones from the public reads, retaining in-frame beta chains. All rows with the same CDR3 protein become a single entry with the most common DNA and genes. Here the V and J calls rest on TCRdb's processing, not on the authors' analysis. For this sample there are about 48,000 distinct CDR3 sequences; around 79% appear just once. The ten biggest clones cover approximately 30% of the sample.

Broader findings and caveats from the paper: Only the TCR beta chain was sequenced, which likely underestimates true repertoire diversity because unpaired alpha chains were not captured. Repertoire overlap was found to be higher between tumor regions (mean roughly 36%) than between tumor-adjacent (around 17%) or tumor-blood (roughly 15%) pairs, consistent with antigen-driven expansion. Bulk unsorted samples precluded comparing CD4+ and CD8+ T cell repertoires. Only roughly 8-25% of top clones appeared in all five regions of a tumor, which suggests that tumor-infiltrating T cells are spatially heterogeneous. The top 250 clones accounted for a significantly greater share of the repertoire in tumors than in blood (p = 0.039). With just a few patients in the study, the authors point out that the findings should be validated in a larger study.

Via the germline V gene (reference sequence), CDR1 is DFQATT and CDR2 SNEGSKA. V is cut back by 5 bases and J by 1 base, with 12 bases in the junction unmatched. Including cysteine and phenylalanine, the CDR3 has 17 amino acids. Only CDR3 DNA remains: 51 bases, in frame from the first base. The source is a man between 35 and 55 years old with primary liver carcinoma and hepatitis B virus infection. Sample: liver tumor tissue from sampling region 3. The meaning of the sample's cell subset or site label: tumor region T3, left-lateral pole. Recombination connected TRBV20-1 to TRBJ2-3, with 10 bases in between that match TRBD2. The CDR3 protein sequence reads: CSASGTSVGVRTDTQYF. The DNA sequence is TGCAGTGCTTCCGGGACTAGCGTGGGGGTTCGCACAGATACGCAGTATTTT.